These 11 T cell receptor beta chains were sequenced from one sample in a study of Tregs in tolerant kidney transplant recipients. Assay: immunoSEQ multiplex PCR; the TCRdb copy retains only in-frame clones and omits some. Of about 64,000 clones in the sample, more than 75% were seen once. The nonmyeloablative bone marrow transplants came from related graft donors, with transient mixed chimerism. Source: CD4+ T cells from blood (PBMCs), taken 6 months after the transplant. These TCRs come from a human patient who received a combined kidney and bone marrow transplant. Part of the T cell pool may stem from the graft donor.

This clone came up once. The V call is TRBV7-2, the J call TRBJ2-7, with D uncertain. The CDR3 runs 15 residues. The germline V and J ends were trimmed by 1 base and 4 bases, with 14 bases remaining between them. The germline V gene has CDR1 SGHTA and CDR2 FQGNSA. CDR3 region: CASSLGTGVRYEQYF. The CDR3 region has the DNA TGTGCCAGCAGCTTAGGCACTGGAGTTAGGTACGAGCAGTACTTC. The full variable domain, rest sourced from reference TRBV7-2 and TRBJ2-7, is GAGVSQSPSNKVTEKGKDVELRCDPISGHTALYWYRQSLGQGLEFLIYFQGNSAPDKSGLPSDRFSAERTGGSVSTLTIQRTQQEDSAVYLCASSLGTGVRYEQYFGPGTRLTVT.

This clone was seen more than once but under ten times. The chain employs TRBV2 and TRBJ2-2; no clear D. The CDR3 consists of 14 residues. Trimming took 4 bases from V and 5 from J, leaving 11 bases between them. Germline CDR1 and CDR2: SNHLY and FYNNEI. CDR3: CASSVWPRTGELFF. The CDR3 nucleotides read TGTGCCAGCAGTGTCTGGCCTAGGACCGGGGAGCTGTTTTTT.

This chain joins TRBV29-1 and TRBJ2-3, with D possibly being TRBD2 (7 bases). Trimming removed 7 bases at V and 4 bases at J, with 15 bases between. The germline CDR1 and CDR2 sequences are SQVTM and ANQGSEA. The CDR3 is made up of 13 amino acids. The CDR3 DNA is TGCAGCGCGGGAGTCGGGGGGCCAGATACGCAGTATTTT. The encoded protein is CSAGVGGPDTQYF.

This chain links TRBV19 with TRBJ1-1; a weak D match, TRBD1 (5 bases). V was cut by 6 bases and J by 5 bases, with 13 bases left in between. Looked up from germline, CDR1 is LNHDA and CDR2 is SQIVND (reference sequence). This CDR3 region has 13 residues. The CDR3 region is CASRGGAWTEAFF. The CDR3 DNA reads as TGTGCCAGTAGGGGGGGAGCTTGGACTGAAGCTTTCTTT.

CDR3 sequence: CASSFPDGEKLFF. In nucleotides, the CDR3 is TGTGCCAGCAGCTTCCCCGACGGGGAAAAACTGTTTTTT. This chain links TRBV5-5 with TRBJ1-4; D is unclear. The length of the CDR3 is 13 residues. Germline V gives CDR1 SGHKS, CDR2 YYEKEE (reference sequence). V was pared by 2 bases and J by 8 bases, with 10 bases between.

This sequence joins TRBV6-6 and TRBJ2-1; perhaps TRBD2 as D (5 bases). Germline CDR1 reads MNHNY; CDR2 reads SVGAGI (reference sequence). CDR3 length: 13 residues. V was pared by 7 bases and J by 1 base, with 8 bases between. CDR3 loop: CASTTSSYNEQFF. The CDR3, as DNA: TGTGCCAGCACCACTAGTTCCTACAATGAGCAGTTCTTC.

The chain couples TRBV16 to TRBJ1-2; 9 bases are a match to TRBD1. Germline V gives CDR1 KGHSY, CDR2 FQNENV. V lost 3 bases and J lost 6; bases outside the gene matches: 2. This CDR3 has 13 amino acids. The CDR3 sequence is CASSHWTGDGYTF. The CDR3 DNA follows: TGTGCCAGCAGCCACTGGACAGGGGATGGCTACACCTTC. Complete variable domain (other parts from reference TRBV16 and TRBJ1-2): GEEVAQTPKHLVRGEGQKAKLYCAPIKGHSYVFWYQQVLKNEFKFLISFQNENVFDETGMPKERFSAKCLPNSPCSLEIQATKLEDSAVYFCASSHWTGDGYTFGSGTRLTVV.

The chain uses TRBV23-1 and TRBJ1-1; 7 positions match TRBD1. TRBV23-1 is reported as an ORF; its role is uncertain. The CDR3 has 15 amino acids. V was pared by 9 bases and J by 0 bases, with 10 bases of the junction left unmatched. DNA for the CDR3: TGCGCCAGTGGTACAGGGGCGAAGATGAACACTGAAGCTTTCTTT. It yields the protein CASGTGAKMNTEAFF.

CDR3 in amino acids: CASSFQGTEAFF. CDR3 coding DNA: TGTGCCAGCAGTTTTCAGGGAACTGAAGCTTTCTTT. This chain uses TRBV28 with TRBJ1-1; a weak D match, TRBD1 (5 bases). The V end was cut by 3 bases, the J end by 5 bases, with 7 bases between. This CDR3 is 12 amino acids long. Germline-derived CDR1 and CDR2 are MDHEN and SYDVKM.

The chain has TRBV6-1 and TRBJ2-7; D remains unclear. Germline loops: CDR1 MNHNS, CDR2 SASEGT. V lost 7 bases and J lost 0, with 13 bases in between. The CDR3 contains 14 residues. The CDR3: CASNLLGISYEQYF. The CDR3 region has the DNA TGTGCCAGCAACCTGCTAGGTATCTCCTACGAGCAGTACTTC.

This chain's CDR3 is CASSQIHMRRVDSTDTQYF. Written as DNA, the CDR3 is TGTGCCAGCTCACAAATCCACATGCGGAGGGTAGATAGCACAGATACGCAGTATTTT. The rearrangement uses TRBV18 and TRBJ2-3; D may be TRBD2 (6 bases). The length of the CDR3 is 19 residues. V was cut by 4 bases and J by 0 bases, with 23 bases left in between. Germline V gene lookup returns CDR1 KGHSH and CDR2 LQKENI.